A selection of T cell receptor beta chains follows, all from one sample in a study of tumor-infiltrating lymphocytes in primary liver carcinoma. TCRdb fed the multiplex PCR reads into MiXCR, producing one record per CDR3 protein. There are some 320,000 distinct CDR3 sequences in the sample; more than 55% occur only once, and more than 8.5% lies in the top ten. The sequenced material came from peripheral blood. These receptors were collected from a man in his forties or fifties with primary liver carcinoma and hepatitis B virus infection. Each CDR3 is given without its conserved first and last residue. Rows may omit the clone size; those that give it use once, few, many or a size class.

size	V	J	CDR3
.	TRBV28	TRBJ2-3	ATTPLGEGGEEDTQY
few	TRBV6-6	TRBJ1-6	ASERTGNSPLH
.	TRBV11-2	TRBJ2-7	ASSLVMGATYEQY
.	TRBV28	TRBJ1-1	ATFMGGKNTEAF
.	TRBV2	TRBJ2-2	ASSQQYTGELF
.	TRBV19	TRBJ1-1	ASSITGDTEAF
.	TRBV7-8	TRBJ2-7	ASSPSFLGEQY
.	TRBV4-1	TRBJ2-7	ARSRESGLYEQY
many	TRBV14	TRBJ2-5	ASSQGLAGGETQY
.	TRBV4-3	TRBJ2-3	AGSPNRADTQY
.	TRBV29-1	TRBJ2-2	SVQVGYKTGELF
.	TRBV11-2	TRBJ2-5	ANSLQGAAGHETQY
few	TRBV28	TRBJ2-7	ASSSTWSGLGEQY
.	TRBV5-4	TRBJ2-1	ASTYRTNGRAGEQF
.	TRBV4-3	TRBJ2-3	ASSQVRAQGSTDTQY
few	TRBV11-2	TRBJ2-3	ASSLAPTDTQY
few	TRBV11-2	TRBJ2-5	ASSLRTDPMQETQY
.	TRBV29-1	TRBJ1-4	SVWDRGGEKQR
.	TRBV28	TRBJ2-1	ASSRGEREQF
.	TRBV6-6	TRBJ2-1	ASSDRLAGSYNKQF
.	TRBV2	TRBJ1-2	ASSPPGTGSYGYT
few	TRBV5-1	TRBJ2-5	ASRPGAQNQETQY
.	TRBV11-2	TRBJ2-1	ASSLGTGRINEKF
.	TRBV11-1	TRBJ2-2	AMRETGGNTGELF
.	TRBV11-2	TRBJ2-2	VSSQWGVELF
.	TRBV6-2/TRBV6-3	TRBJ2-1	ASRTSRGPYSEQF
many	TRBV4-2	TRBJ2-3	ASSPRLETDTQY
many	TRBV6-1	TRBJ2-5	ASRVLFGKETQY
.	TRBV6-2/TRBV6-3	TRBJ2-7	AGHQGPYEQY
.	TRBV10-3	TRBJ2-7	AIGEQTGRVLHEQY
many	TRBV29-1	TRBJ2-7	SVSRNYEQY
.	TRBV28	TRBJ2-7	ASSMNHYEQY
.	TRBV11-2	TRBJ2-3	ASSSRSQGTDTHY
.	TRBV11-3	TRBJ1-5	ARTGTLLYSDQPQH
.	TRBV11-2	TRBJ2-3	ASRQGLAGVKDTQY
.	TRBV6-5	TRBJ2-2	ASSYREPPGELL
.	TRBV18	TRBJ2-7	ASSSGDFDEQY